This TCR beta chain is from a study of blood T cell repertoires in COVID-19. Trimming left V 2 bases short and J 5 bases short, with 4 bases between. CDR1 SGHNT and CDR2 YYREEE come from the germline V gene (reference sequence). CDR3 size: 11 residues. Generated by immunoSEQ multiplex PCR, the TCRdb table keeps only in-frame clones and is missing some. This table has roughly 150,000 clones, more than 75% appearing once. V and J are TRBV5-4 and TRBJ2-5; D not resolved. This receptor was obtained from a man in his sixties with acute or convalescent COVID-19. The material sequenced was peripheral blood. For the CDR3, the DNA is TGTGCCAGCAGCTTCATGGAGACCCAGTACTTC. Translated: CASSFMETQYF. The full variable domain, rest sourced from reference TRBV5-4 and TRBJ2-5, is ETGVTQSPTHLIKTRGQQVTLRCSSQSGHNTVSWYQQALGQGPQFIFQYYREEENGRGNFPPRFSGLQFPNYSSELNVNALELDDSALYLCASSFMETQYFGPGTRLLVL.